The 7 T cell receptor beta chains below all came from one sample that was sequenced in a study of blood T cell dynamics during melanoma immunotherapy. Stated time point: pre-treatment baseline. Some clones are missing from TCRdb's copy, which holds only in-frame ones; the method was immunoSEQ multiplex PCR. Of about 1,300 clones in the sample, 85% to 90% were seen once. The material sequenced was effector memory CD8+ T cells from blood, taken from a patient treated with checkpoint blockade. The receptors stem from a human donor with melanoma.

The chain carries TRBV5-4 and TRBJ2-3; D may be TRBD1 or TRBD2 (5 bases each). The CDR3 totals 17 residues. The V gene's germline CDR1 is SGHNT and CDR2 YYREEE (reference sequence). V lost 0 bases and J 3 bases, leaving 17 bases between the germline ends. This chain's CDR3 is CASSLALGERRTDTQYF. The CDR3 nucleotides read TGTGCCAGCAGCTTGGCCTTGGGGGAGAGGAGGACAGATACGCAGTATTTT.

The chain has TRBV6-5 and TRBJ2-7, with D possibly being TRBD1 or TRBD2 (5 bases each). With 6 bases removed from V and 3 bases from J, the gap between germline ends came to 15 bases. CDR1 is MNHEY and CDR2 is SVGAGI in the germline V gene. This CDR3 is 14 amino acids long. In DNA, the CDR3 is TGTGCCAGCAGGAAACAGATGGGGGACTACGAGCAGTACTTC. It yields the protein CASRKQMGDYEQYF.

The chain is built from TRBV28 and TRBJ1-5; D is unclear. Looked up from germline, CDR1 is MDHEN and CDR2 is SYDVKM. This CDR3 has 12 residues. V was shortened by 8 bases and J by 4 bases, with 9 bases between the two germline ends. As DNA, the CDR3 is TGTGCCAGCTCTGACACTAATCAGCCCCAGCATTTT. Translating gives CASSDTNQPQHF.

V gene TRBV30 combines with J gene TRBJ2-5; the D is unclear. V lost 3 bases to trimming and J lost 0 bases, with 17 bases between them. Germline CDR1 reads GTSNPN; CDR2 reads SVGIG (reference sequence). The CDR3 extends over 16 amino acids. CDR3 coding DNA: TGTGCCTGGAGAGTCCCCGGGTCAGCTTACCAAGAGACCCAGTACTTC. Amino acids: CAWRVPGSAYQETQYF.

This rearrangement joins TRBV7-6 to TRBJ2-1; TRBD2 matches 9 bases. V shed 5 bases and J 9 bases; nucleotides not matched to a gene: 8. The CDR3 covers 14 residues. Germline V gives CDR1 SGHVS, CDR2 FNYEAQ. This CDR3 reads CASSQTGTSLEQFF. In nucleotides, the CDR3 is TGTGCCAGCAGCCAGACCGGGACTAGCCTTGAGCAGTTCTTC.

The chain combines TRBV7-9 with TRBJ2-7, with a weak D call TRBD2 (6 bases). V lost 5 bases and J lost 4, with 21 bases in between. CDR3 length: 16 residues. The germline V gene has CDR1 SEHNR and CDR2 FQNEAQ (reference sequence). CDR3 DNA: TGTGCCAGCAGCCTTCCCTCTGCGGGAAGGGATTACGAGCAGTACTTC. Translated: CASSLPSAGRDYEQYF.

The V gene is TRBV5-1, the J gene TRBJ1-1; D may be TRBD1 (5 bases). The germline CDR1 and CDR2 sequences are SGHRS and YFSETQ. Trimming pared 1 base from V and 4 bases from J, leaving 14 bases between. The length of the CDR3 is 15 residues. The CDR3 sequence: CASSLWSGGSTEAFF. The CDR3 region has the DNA TGCGCCAGCAGCTTGTGGTCCGGGGGGAGCACTGAAGCTTTCTTT.